The clone carrying this T cell receptor (beta chain) appeared once. Its antigen is not known. This sample was taken from a study of graft-versus-host responses after intestinal transplantation. Germline V CDR1 and CDR2: MNHEY, SMNVEV (reference sequence). Between the trimmed V and J ends, which lost 4 bases and 0 bases, there was a span of 16 bases. This CDR3 region has 17 residues. Clones were sequenced by immunoSEQ multiplex PCR, and TCRdb holds only the in-frame ones, with some missing. Among about 110,000 clones, about 93% were seen once, and the ten largest hold roughly 0.5%. The chain employs TRBV27 and TRBJ2-1; D unclear. The material sequenced was unstimulated CD8+ T cells sorted from spleen or lymph node cells, taken before intestinal transplant. The receptor comes from a human donor who received an intestinal transplant. Here the CDR3 reads CASSSLAVISSYNEQFF. CDR3 in DNA: TGTGCCAGCAGTTCCCTGGCAGTGATAAGCTCCTACAATGAGCAGTTCTTC.